The clone carrying this TCR beta chain was seen more than once but under ten times. The antigen is unknown. Each donor was a healthy Caucasian individual from Russia, aged about 6 to 95. These data belong to a study of blood T cells in healthy people across ages. Findings and caveats of the study: Comparison with aged donors showed that long-lived donors had more naive CD4+ cells and higher diversity.

The CDR3 runs 17 residues. The V gene's germline CDR1 is SGDLS and CDR2 YYNGEE. The V segment lost 3 bases and the J segment 3 bases; nucleotides outside the gene matches: 10. A J-beta primer mix and a sample-barcoded 5' primer were used in a second PCR of roughly 6 to 11 cycles. TCRdb itself ran the 5' RACE reads through MiXCR, one entry per CDR3 protein. The sample shows more than 1,000,000 distinct CDR3 sequences, less than 25% of them seen only once. These records were also assigned to another study, of T cells of mothers and their children. As that report states: The yield was over 9 million TCR beta CDR3 reads from each mother and some 3 million from each child.

This sequence was found in a girl aged 2 to 10 in good health. The J gene is TRBJ2-2, the V gene TRBV9; 8 positions match TRBD1. Sample: blood. The DNA of the CDR3 is TGTGCCAGCAGCGCTCTCGGGACAGGAAGGGACACCGGGGAGCTGTTTTTT. Its protein is CASSALGTGRDTGELFF.